One and the same sample provided the 19 T cell receptor beta chains below, sequenced in a study of blood T cell repertoires in COVID-19. Here immunoSEQ multiplex PCR was the method, and the copy in TCRdb shows in-frame clones only, minus some. The table includes roughly 150,000 clones, approximately 88% detected once. Sequenced: PBMCs or T cells enriched from blood (not recorded which). The origin of the receptors is a man between 70 and 80 years old who had been exposed to COVID-19.

V usage is TRBV19 and J usage is TRBJ2-7, with TRBD1 identical over 7 bases. V lost 5 bases, J lost 2 bases, and 9 bases stayed unmatched. CDR1 LNHDA and CDR2 SQIVND come from the germline V gene (reference sequence). The CDR3 is 15 amino acids. The CDR3 loop is CASSPRTGGPYEQYF. The CDR3 nucleotides are TGTGCCAGTAGTCCGCGGACAGGTGGCCCCTACGAGCAGTACTTC.

The chain carries TRBV9 and TRBJ1-6; the D gene is possibly TRBD1 (5 bases). The germline gives CDR1 SGDLS, CDR2 YYNGEE. Trimming removed 2 bases from V and 9 bases from J, with 15 bases in between. This CDR3 spans 15 amino acids. The CDR3 region has the DNA TGTGCCAGCAGCGTGCAGGGTGGTATGAGTTCACCCCTCCACTTT. This translates into CASSVQGGMSSPLHF.

J is TRBJ1-3 and V is TRBV5-5, with 9 bases aligning to TRBD1. The germline gives CDR1 SGHKS, CDR2 YYEKEE (reference sequence). The trim removed 4 bases at V and 3 bases at J, leaving 8 bases unmatched. This CDR3 spans 16 amino acids. This chain's CDR3 is CASSRTGEEGGNTIYF. The CDR3 coding sequence is TGTGCCAGCAGCCGGACAGGGGAAGAGGGTGGAAACACCATATATTTT.

The CDR3 DNA follows: TGTGCCAGAAGCCCGGAACGGGAGCCCCGTTCAGGTACGCAGTATTTT. Its translation: CARSPEREPRSGTQYF. The V call is TRBV5-3, the J call TRBJ2-3, with a tentative D call TRBD2 (6 bases). TRBV5-3 is an ORF, with its function uncertain. The CDR3 sequence is 16 residues long. Trimming shortened V by 4 bases and J by 8 bases, and 23 bases separated the two germline ends.

J is TRBJ1-2 and V is TRBV29-1; perhaps TRBD1 as D (6 bases). CDR3 size: 14 residues. Looked up from germline, CDR1 is SQVTM and CDR2 is ANQGSEA. V lost 3 bases to trimming and J lost 1 base, with 12 bases between them. The CDR3 protein is CSVDRDNDNYGYTF. The CDR3 coding sequence is TGCAGCGTTGACCGGGACAACGATAACTATGGCTACACCTTC. The whole variable domain, remainder taken from reference TRBV29-1 and TRBJ1-2, is SAVISQKPSRDICQRGTSLTIQCQVDSQVTMMFWYRQQPGQSLTLIATANQGSEATYESGFVIDKFPISRPNLTFSTLTVSNMSPEDSSIYLCSVDRDNDNYGYTFGSGTRLTVV.

This clone was recorded a few times. The chain carries TRBV19 and TRBJ1-4; 12 nucleotides align to TRBD1. V was pared by 4 bases and J by 6 bases, with 12 bases of the junction left unmatched. Germline assignment: CDR1 LNHDA and CDR2 SQIVND (reference sequence). The CDR3 spans 18 residues. The CDR3 is CASSNPDGTGGKDEKLFF. The DNA of the CDR3 is TGTGCCAGTAGTAATCCCGATGGGACAGGGGGCAAAGATGAAAAACTGTTTTTT.

This chain joins TRBV2 and TRBJ1-2; D remains ambiguous. CDR3 size: 14 residues. V lost 0 bases to trimming and J lost 4 bases, with 9 bases between them. Germline lookup yields CDR1 SNHLY and CDR2 FYNNEI. As DNA, the CDR3 is TGTGCCAGCAGTGAAGCGGGTCGGAGCTATGGCTACACCTTC. Translated, it gives CASSEAGRSYGYTF.

The gene calls are TRBV5-4 and TRBJ1-2, with D possibly matching TRBD1 (5 bases). The germline V and J ends were trimmed by 0 bases and 3 bases, with 6 bases remaining between them. Germline CDR1 reads SGHNT; CDR2 reads YYREEE (reference sequence). The CDR3 totals 13 residues. CDR3 amino acids: CASSLAQDYGYTF. CDR3 DNA: TGTGCCAGCAGCTTGGCACAGGACTATGGCTACACCTTC.

The genes are TRBV6-5 and TRBJ1-4; possibly TRBD1 for D (5 bases). Per the germline V gene, CDR1 is MNHEY and CDR2 is SVGAGI. Between the trimmed V and J ends, which lost 2 bases and 7 bases, there was a span of 14 bases. The CDR3 loop spans 15 amino acids. DNA of the CDR3: TGTGCCAGCAGTTACACGGCAGGGAATAGTGAAAAACTGTTTTTT. Amino acid sequence: CASSYTAGNSEKLFF.

DNA for the CDR3: TGTGCCAGCAGCGTAGGTCCCAAGCGGGGGGGCAATGAGCAGTTCTTC. Translated, it gives CASSVGPKRGGNEQFF. The rearrangement uses TRBV9 and TRBJ2-1; 10 bases map to TRBD2. V trimming: 0 bases; J trimming: 6 bases; junction bases outside the gene matches: 6. In germline, CDR1 is SGDLS, CDR2 YYNGEE. This CDR3 contains 16 residues.

The CDR3 DNA is TGTGCCAGTAGTGTCCAGGGGGCTGGGGCCAACGTCCTGACTTTC. It is translated as CASSVQGAGANVLTF. The rearrangement links TRBV19 to TRBJ2-6, with TRBD1 matching 7 bases. Trimming took 5 bases from V and 2 from J; bases not matched to a gene: 3. The germline gives CDR1 LNHDA, CDR2 SQIVND (reference sequence). The CDR3 totals 15 residues.

The chain employs TRBV6-5 and TRBJ1-1; possible D gene TRBD1, 5 bases. V was shortened by 0 bases and J by 5 bases, with 10 bases between the two germline ends. CDR1 MNHEY and CDR2 SVGAGI come from the germline V gene. This CDR3 has 14 amino acids. CDR3 loop: CASSYSEGVTEAFF. The CDR3 DNA reads TGTGCCAGCAGTTACTCGGAAGGGGTTACTGAAGCTTTCTTT.

The chain links TRBV30 to TRBJ1-2; D is uncertain. There are 12 residues in the CDR3. Germline CDR1 reads GTSNPN; CDR2 reads SVGIG (reference sequence). V lost 3 bases and J lost 0, with 5 bases in between. The CDR3 region has the DNA TGTGCCTGGAGCGGTTCTAACTATGGCTACACCTTC. It yields the protein CAWSGSNYGYTF.

This clone was seen once. This sequence joins TRBV9 and TRBJ1-1; no firm D call. The V end lost 0 bases, the J end lost 1 base, and 13 bases lay between the germline ends. CDR1 and CDR2 (germline): SGDLS, YYNGEE. The CDR3 spans 16 residues. The CDR3 region has the DNA TGTGCCAGCAGCGTAGGAGGGTCTTCTTCGAACACTGAAGCTTTCTTT. Amino acids: CASSVGGSSSNTEAFF.

The chain joins TRBV27 to TRBJ1-6; D possibly corresponds to TRBD1 (5 bases). The germline CDR1 and CDR2 sequences are MNHEY and SMNVEV (reference sequence). Deletions cut 5 bases from V and 5 bases from J, with 16 bases between. The CDR3 consists of 16 residues. CDR3 loop: CASSPTSGLNNSPLHF. The CDR3 nucleotides read TGTGCCAGCAGTCCAACCTCGGGACTGAATAATTCACCCCTCCACTTT.

This chain connects TRBV11-2 to TRBJ2-1; 7 positions agree with TRBD2. The CDR3 has 15 amino acids. J was trimmed by 2 bases and V by 1 base; bases with no gene match: 2. The germline gives CDR1 SGHAT, CDR2 FQNNGV. CDR3 sequence reads: CASSLASGTYNEQFF. CDR3 in DNA: TGTGCCAGCAGCTTAGCGAGCGGGACCTACAATGAGCAGTTCTTC.

This chain links TRBV12-5 with TRBJ1-5, with D unclear. V lost 4 bases, J lost 0 bases, and 4 bases lay in between. CDR3 length: 13 residues. The V gene's germline CDR1 is LGHNT and CDR2 FRNRAP. The CDR3 DNA follows: TGTGCTAGTGGTTCCAATAGCAATCAGCCCCAGCATTTT. This gives the protein CASGSNSNQPQHF.

V is TRBV9 and J is TRBJ2-5; 8 positions match TRBD2. Losses at the gene ends were 0 bases for V and 0 bases for J; bases not matched to a gene: 7. The CDR3 spans 17 residues. Germline V gene lookup returns CDR1 SGDLS and CDR2 YYNGEE. Here the CDR3 reads CASSVGAAGANQETQYF. The CDR3 DNA reads as TGTGCCAGCAGCGTAGGGGCAGCGGGGGCCAACCAAGAGACCCAGTACTTC.

This clone was seen more than once but under ten times. The chain links TRBV4-1 to TRBJ1-2, with TRBD1 matching over 8 bases. Trimming at V came to 4 bases and at J to 4 bases, leaving 2 bases not matched to a gene. Germline CDR1 is MGHRA and CDR2 is YSYEKL. The CDR3 is made up of 13 amino acids. The CDR3 region is CASSRGQGYGYTF. The CDR3 region has the DNA TGCGCCAGCAGCCGCGGACAGGGCTATGGCTACACCTTC.